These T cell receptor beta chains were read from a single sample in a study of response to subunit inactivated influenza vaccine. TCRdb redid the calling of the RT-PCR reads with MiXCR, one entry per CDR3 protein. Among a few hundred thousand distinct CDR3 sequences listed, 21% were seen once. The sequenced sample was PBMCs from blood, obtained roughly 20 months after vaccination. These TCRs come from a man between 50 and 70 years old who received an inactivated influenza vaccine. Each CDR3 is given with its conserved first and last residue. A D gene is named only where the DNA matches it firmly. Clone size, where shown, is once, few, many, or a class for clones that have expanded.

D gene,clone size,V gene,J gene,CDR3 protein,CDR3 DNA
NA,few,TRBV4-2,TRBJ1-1,CASSQAGTGSNTEAFF,TGTGCCAGCAGCCAAGCGGGAACAGGCTCAAACACTGAAGCTTTCTTT
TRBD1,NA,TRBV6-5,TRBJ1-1,CASSYSRDRDRSNTEAFF,TGTGCCAGCAGTTACTCCCGAGACAGGGACCGGTCGAACACTGAAGCTTTCTTT
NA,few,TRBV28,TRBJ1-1,CASTNPRDTEAFF,TGTGCCAGCACTAACCCCCGGGACACTGAAGCTTTCTTT
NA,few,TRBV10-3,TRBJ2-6,CAIGPTYSGANVLTF,TGTGCCATCGGACCTACCTACTCTGGGGCCAACGTCCTGACTTTC
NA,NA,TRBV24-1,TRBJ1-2,CATSDLSGLGYTF,TGTGCCACCAGTGATTTGTCCGGATTAGGCTACACCTTC
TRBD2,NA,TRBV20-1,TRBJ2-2,CSVLGTSGTGELFF,TGCAGTGTGCTTGGGACTAGCGGGACCGGGGAGCTGTTTTTT
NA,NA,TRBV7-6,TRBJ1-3,CASSLQQGAHSGNTIYF,TGTGCCAGCAGCTTACAACAGGGTGCCCACTCTGGAAACACCATATATTTT
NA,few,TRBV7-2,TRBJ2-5,CASSLATSRAETQYF,TGTGCCAGCAGCTTAGCGACGTCCAGAGCGGAGACCCAGTACTTC
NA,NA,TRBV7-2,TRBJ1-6,CASSLSPNSPLHF,TGTGCCAGCAGCTTATCCCCTAATTCACCCCTCCACTTT
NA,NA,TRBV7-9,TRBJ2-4,CASTDAGQNIQYF,TGTGCCAGCACTGACGCCGGCCAAAACATTCAGTACTTC
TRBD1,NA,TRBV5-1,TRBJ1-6,CASSRRDRLNSPLHF,TGCGCCAGCAGCCGCCGGGACAGACTAAATTCACCCCTCCACTTT
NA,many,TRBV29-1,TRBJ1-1,CSGEGGAPGTEAFF,TGCAGCGGGGAAGGTGGGGCCCCAGGCACTGAAGCTTTCTTT
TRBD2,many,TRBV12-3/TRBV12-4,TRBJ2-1,CASETSGYNEQFF,TGTGCCAGCGAGACTAGCGGGTACAATGAGCAGTTCTTC
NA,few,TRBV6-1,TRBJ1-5,CISNQPQHF,TGTATTAGCAATCAGCCCCAGCATTTT
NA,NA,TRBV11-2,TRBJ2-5,CASRDGRETQYF,TGTGCCAGCAGGGACGGCCGAGAGACCCAGTACTTC
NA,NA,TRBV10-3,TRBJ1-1,CAISALPHDTEAFF,TGTGCCATCAGTGCTCTCCCTCACGACACTGAAGCTTTCTTT
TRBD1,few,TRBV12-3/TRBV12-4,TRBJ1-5,CASQGAGSNQPQHF,TGTGCCAGCCAGGGGGCAGGGAGCAATCAGCCCCAGCATTTT